This entry lists 24 T cell receptor beta chains sequenced from one sample in a study of blood T cell repertoires in COVID-19. Generated by immunoSEQ multiplex PCR, the TCRdb table keeps only in-frame clones and is missing some. There are some 36,000 clones in the sample; 90% occur only once, and roughly two fifths lies in the top ten. The sequencing sample was made of peripheral blood. The receptors here all came from a man aged 55 to 69 with active or convalescent COVID-19.

The chain recombines TRBV18 with TRBJ2-7; TRBD1 is a possible D gene (5 bases). Trimming stripped 3 bases from V and 3 bases from J, with 15 bases between. The CDR3 is 15 residues long. In germline, CDR1 is KGHSH, CDR2 LQKENI. The CDR3 coding sequence is TGTGCCAGCTCACCTTCGACAGCATACGTCTACGAGCAGTACTTC. This sequence encodes CASSPSTAYVYEQYF. Looking up the rest from reference TRBV18 and TRBJ2-7 gives the full variable domain: NAGVMQNPRHLVRRRGQEARLRCSPMKGHSHVYWYRQLPEEGLKFMVYLQKENIIDESGMPKERFSAEFPKEGPSILRIQQVVRGDSAAYFCASSPSTAYVYEQYFGPGTRLTVT.

This sequence joins TRBV27 and TRBJ1-2; 8 nucleotides agree with TRBD1. The CDR3 consists of 15 residues. The J segment lost 7 bases and the V segment lost 0 bases, leaving 7 bases of the junction unmatched. CDR1 is MNHEY and CDR2 is SMNVEV in the germline V gene (reference sequence). The CDR3 sequence: CASSLSGAGGSGYTF. CDR3 DNA sequence: TGTGCCAGCAGTTTATCGGGGGCAGGGGGCAGTGGCTACACCTTC.

The chain couples TRBV3-1 (or the pseudogene TRBV3-2) to TRBJ2-1, with 9 bases identical to TRBD2. Germline V gives CDR1 LGHDT, CDR2 YNNKEL (reference sequence). J gave up 6 bases and V 5 bases, and 14 bases lay outside the gene matches. The CDR3 is 17 amino acids. This CDR3 reads CASSFGGGGGGLNEQFF. The CDR3 DNA follows: TGTGCCAGCAGCTTCGGTGGCGGGGGGGGCGGTCTCAATGAGCAGTTCTTC.

CDR3 coding DNA: TGTGCCAGCAGCCGGGAGCAGACTTTCTACGAGCAGTACTTC. Its translation is CASSREQTFYEQYF. V usage is TRBV5-8 and J usage is TRBJ2-7; a possible D gene is TRBD2 (6 bases). Germline V gene data show CDR1 as SGHTS and CDR2 as YDEGEE. CDR3 length: 14 amino acids. V lost 4 bases to trimming and J lost 3 bases, with 14 bases between them.

This clone was counted once. This chain links TRBV7-3 with TRBJ1-1; the D gene is possibly TRBD1 (6 bases). The CDR3 is 15 residues long. The V gene lost 2 bases and the J gene lost 1 base, with 11 bases spanning the gap. Germline CDR1 is SGHTA and CDR2 is FQGTGA. CDR3 DNA: TGTGCCAGCAGCTTACAAGCAGGGGCGAACACTGAAGCTTTCTTT. Translated, it gives CASSLQAGANTEAFF.

This chain links TRBV5-1 with TRBJ2-1, with 9 bases lining up with TRBD2. The CDR3 contains 14 residues. CDR1 SGHRS and CDR2 YFSETQ come from the germline V gene. With 2 bases clipped from V and 7 bases from J, the junction kept 4 bases outside the gene matches. The CDR3 region is CASSFVAGENEQFF. DNA of the CDR3: TGCGCCAGCAGCTTTGTAGCGGGAGAAAATGAGCAGTTCTTC.

This clone was observed a single time. The chain joins TRBV7-9 to TRBJ1-1; D possibly corresponds to TRBD1 (6 bases). The CDR3 runs to 15 residues. Trimming left V 2 bases short and J 0 bases short, with 10 bases between. Germline V gives CDR1 SEHNR, CDR2 FQNEAQ (reference sequence). The chain's CDR3 is CASSLLQGMNTEAFF. CDR3 in DNA: TGTGCCAGCAGCTTACTCCAGGGGATGAACACTGAAGCTTTCTTT.

The table lists this clone with a count of one. The V call is TRBV7-9, the J call TRBJ1-3; a possible D gene is TRBD1 (5 bases). Trimming stripped 4 bases from V and 3 bases from J, with 13 bases between. CDR1 is SEHNR, CDR2 FQNEAQ, per germline (reference sequence). The CDR3 length is 15 residues. DNA of the CDR3: TGTGCCAGCAGCTCCCTCCTGGGGCTTGGAAACACCATATATTTT. Encoded protein: CASSSLLGLGNTIYF.

This rearrangement joins TRBV5-1 to TRBJ2-3; 8 bases map to TRBD1. The V gene's germline CDR1 is SGHRS and CDR2 YFSETQ. This CDR3 is 17 amino acids long. Trimming took 0 bases from V and 1 from J; bases not matched to a gene: 7. The DNA of the CDR3 is TGCGCCAGCAGCTTGGAGTACGAGGACAGGGGCACAGATACGCAGTATTTT. Translated, it gives CASSLEYEDRGTDTQYF.

The chain links TRBV5-1 to TRBJ1-4, with D possibly being TRBD1 (5 bases). Trimming left V 2 bases short and J 8 bases short, with 16 bases between. Looked up from germline, CDR1 is SGHRS and CDR2 is YFSETQ. The CDR3 has 15 amino acids. CDR3 bases: TGCGCCAGCAGCTTCTCGGGGGGAGAGAGGGAAAAACTGTTTTTT. Translated: CASSFSGGEREKLFF.

The chain employs TRBV19 and TRBJ1-2, with 8 bases lining up with TRBD1. The V and J ends lost 7 bases and 3 bases, in that order; junction bases with no gene match: 7. This CDR3 spans 14 amino acids. Germline CDR1 LNHDA, CDR2 SQIVND (reference sequence). This CDR3 reads CASTRQGSDYGYTF. CDR3 nucleotides: TGTGCCAGTACTAGACAGGGGAGTGACTATGGCTACACCTTC.

This rearrangement joins TRBV19 to TRBJ2-1; D might be TRBD2 (5 bases). V gave up 7 bases and J gave up 3 bases, with 13 bases separating them. The CDR3 has 14 residues. Germline CDR1 LNHDA, CDR2 SQIVND (reference sequence). DNA of the CDR3: TGTGCCAGTAAAGAGGGTTACTACTACAATGAGCAGTTCTTC. Translated, it gives CASKEGYYYNEQFF.

This chain connects TRBV5-8 to TRBJ2-3; D is perhaps TRBD2 (5 bases). V lost 0 bases, J lost 0 bases, and 8 bases lay in between. The germline V gene has CDR1 SGHTS and CDR2 YDEGEE. This CDR3 is 15 amino acids long. CDR3 bases: TGTGCCAGCAGCTTGGACGGGATTAGCACAGATACGCAGTATTTT. The encoded protein is CASSLDGISTDTQYF.

The chain uses TRBV5-8 and TRBJ2-5; D perhaps matches TRBD2 (5 bases). There are 15 residues in the CDR3. Trimming removed 3 bases at V and 1 base at J, with 13 bases between. The germline CDR1 and CDR2 sequences are SGHTS and YDEGEE. The CDR3 sequence is CASSSGRLAQETQYF. CDR3 sequence (DNA): TGTGCCAGCAGCTCGGGGAGATTGGCCCAAGAGACCCAGTACTTC. Variable domain in full (rest from reference TRBV5-8 and TRBJ2-5): EAGVTQSPTHLIKTRGQQATLRCSPISGHTSVYWYQQALGLGLQFLLWYDEGEERNRGNFPPRFSGRQFPNYSSELNVNALELEDSALYLCASSSGRLAQETQYFGPGTRLLVL.

This chain joins TRBV19 and TRBJ1-2; 8 nucleotides match TRBD1. Germline-derived CDR1 and CDR2 are LNHDA and SQIVND (reference sequence). With V trimmed by 5 bases and J by 1 base, 9 bases remained unmatched. The CDR3 consists of 16 residues. CDR3: CASSSLMDRDNYGYTF. In DNA form, the CDR3 reads TGTGCCAGTAGTTCACTAATGGACAGGGATAACTATGGCTACACCTTC.

This clone was seen a few times. The gene calls are TRBV5-4 and TRBJ1-1, with D possibly being TRBD1 (6 bases). V lost 2 bases, J lost 3 bases, and 11 bases lay in between. The germline V gene encodes CDR1 SGHNT and CDR2 YYREEE (reference sequence). CDR3 length equals 14 residues. The chain's CDR3 is CASSFPGAYTEAFF. The CDR3 DNA reads TGTGCCAGCAGCTTTCCAGGGGCTTACACTGAAGCTTTCTTT. Variable domain in full (rest from reference TRBV5-4 and TRBJ1-1): ETGVTQSPTHLIKTRGQQVTLRCSSQSGHNTVSWYQQALGQGPQFIFQYYREEENGRGNFPPRFSGLQFPNYSSELNVNALELDDSALYLCASSFPGAYTEAFFGQGTRLTVV.

The rearrangement uses TRBV13 and TRBJ2-2; 8 bases match TRBD1. Germline lookup yields CDR1 PRHDT and CDR2 FYEKMQ (reference sequence). The CDR3 spans 15 residues. The V and J ends lost 5 bases and 5 bases, in that order; junction bases with no gene match: 7. The CDR3 DNA reads as TGTGCCAGCAGCCGACCAGGGGGCCGGACCGGGGAGCTGTTTTTT. Residues: CASSRPGGRTGELFF.

This chain links TRBV4-3 with TRBJ2-5; TRBD2 matches at 12 bases. J lost 5 bases, V lost 0 bases, and 10 bases had no gene match. CDR3 size: 18 residues. Germline CDR1 is LGHNA and CDR2 is YSLEER. This chain's CDR3 is CASSQDHPLAGGLETQYF. CDR3 DNA sequence: TGCGCCAGCAGCCAAGACCACCCACTAGCGGGAGGCCTGGAGACCCAGTACTTC.

This sequence joins TRBV11-2 and TRBJ2-5; TRBD2 aligns across 8 bases. The CDR3 sequence is 16 residues long. Trimming cost V 5 bases and J 5 bases; bases outside gene matches: 13. CDR1 and CDR2 (germline): SGHAT, FQNNGV. For the CDR3, the DNA is TGTGCCAGCAGCCGAGGGCTAGCGGGCCGAGGGGAGACCCAGTACTTC. This gives the protein CASSRGLAGRGETQYF.

This clone was found once. The gene calls are TRBV10-3 and TRBJ1-6; D perhaps matches TRBD1 (6 bases). The CDR3 is made up of 12 amino acids. Germline assignment: CDR1 ENHRY and CDR2 SYGVKD. The V end lost 7 bases, the J end lost 10 bases, and 11 bases lay between the germline ends. The CDR3 region has the DNA TGTGCCATCAACAGGGAAGGCTCACCCCTCCACTTT. It specifies CAINREGSPLHF.

This chain links TRBV5-1 with TRBJ2-1, with 7 bases aligning to TRBD2. The CDR3 is made up of 16 amino acids. The germline V gene encodes CDR1 SGHRS and CDR2 YFSETQ. The J segment lost 0 bases and the V segment lost 0 bases, leaving 3 bases of the junction unmatched. CDR3 protein: CASSLAGGSSYNEQFF. For the CDR3, the DNA is TGCGCCAGCAGCTTGGCCGGCGGGAGCTCCTACAATGAGCAGTTCTTC.

The rearrangement joins TRBV4-1 to TRBJ2-2, with 10 bases that match TRBD1. The CDR3 spans 17 residues. Germline V gives CDR1 MGHRA, CDR2 YSYEKL. J was trimmed by 4 bases and V by 4 bases; bases with no gene match: 9. CDR3 sequence reads: CASSPRDRGRSTGELFF. CDR3 in DNA: TGCGCCAGCAGCCCCCGGGACAGGGGTAGGAGCACCGGGGAGCTGTTTTTT.

The rearrangement uses TRBV11-2 and TRBJ1-3; no definite D call. Between the trimmed V and J ends, which lost 0 bases and 0 bases, there was a span of 12 bases. The germline gives CDR1 SGHAT, CDR2 FQNNGV. The CDR3 is made up of 17 amino acids. The chain's CDR3 is CASSLDGWASSGNTIYF. The CDR3 nucleotides are TGTGCCAGCAGCTTAGATGGGTGGGCCAGCTCTGGAAACACCATATATTTT. The full variable domain, completed using reference TRBV11-2 and TRBJ1-3, is EAGVAQSPRYKIIEKRQSVAFWCNPISGHATLYWYQQILGQGPKLLIQFQNNGVVDDSQLPKDRFSAERLKGVDSTLKIQPAKLEDSAVYLCASSLDGWASSGNTIYFGEGSWLTVV.

The chain carries TRBV10-3 and TRBJ2-6; the D gene is possibly TRBD2 (5 bases). The V end lost 7 bases, the J end lost 1 base, and 8 bases lay between the germline ends. The CDR3 contains 14 residues. From germline, CDR1 is ENHRY and CDR2 SYGVKD. The CDR3 here is CAIKRDSGANVLTF. CDR3 coding DNA: TGTGCCATCAAGAGGGATTCTGGGGCCAACGTCCTGACTTTC.